This TCR beta chain derives from a study of cytomegalovirus exposure and HLA in healthy donors (TCRdb year 2017). In the study overall: In an earlier analysis of 587 of the donors, 250 to 300 Gb of sequence data and approximately 100 million unique TCR beta sequences from 150 million to 200 million T cells were reported. An earlier analysis of 450 to 750 of the donors used high-throughput TCR beta sequencing to judge whether each TCR beta V gene segment behaved as functional or pseudogenic. The genetic ancestry cluster associated with self-reported Caucasian donors included approximately 85% of the 398 genotyped donors. Approximately 300 gigabases of sequencing data and roughly 90 million unique TCR sequences were included in an early release covering roughly 700 HLA-typed donors. Besides the first cohort of approximately 670 subjects, a separate validation cohort made up of 120 different subjects was used. Every discovery cohort repertoire had been produced on one sequencing platform. Roughly five DR-DQ haplotypes were handled as single units for association and clustering because linkage in the cohort was strong. Typing coverage differed by locus: A, B, C, DRB1 and DQB1 were typed in roughly 620-630 donors, DQA1 in roughly 510, DPA1 in approximately 600, and DPB1 in just under 490. In a later genetic analysis, genome-wide SNP genotypes for about three fifths of the 666 donors were used, and that subset was treated as a discovery cohort. Donor age, sex, ethnicity and CMV serostatus were compiled together with the repertoire data. The study used immunosequencing to profile the T cell repertoires of hundreds of subjects and linked those repertoires to cytomegalovirus serostatus. High-throughput TCR immunosequencing, statistical association of individual TCRs with disease status, and machine learning were combined to predict cytomegalovirus infection status. Rather than using new phenotypic data, the later analysis identified candidate immune exposures from TCR beta sequences and from how often those sequences occurred across donors. Both class I and class II loci were covered by HLA typing, at four-digit resolution. To study patterns of TCR occurrence, a later analysis re-analyzed previously published TCR beta repertoires from 650 to 750 donors and added high-resolution HLA genotyping. The study aimed to test whether cataloging public T cell receptors could reveal signatures of past pathogen exposure. On average, about 240,000 unique TCR beta nucleotide sequences were sequenced per donor among about 400 genotyped donors of the cohort, with 15% to 20% of those sequences being non-productive. Points the paper makes about the study in general: A later analysis reported that several top co-occurrence clusters appeared linked to parvovirus B19, influenza, CMV and Epstein-Barr virus. The cohort was sequenced for TCR beta chains only, and without alpha or paired-chain data the features that could be detected were limited. V-gene and J-gene trimming of TCR beta chains was associated with a missense DCLRE1C variant in a later genetic analysis, and the association was replicated in an independent cohort. According to a later genetic analysis, donors in an Asian-associated ancestry cluster had fewer N-insertions in productive TCRs than the roughly 700-donor mean. A further reported finding was that TCR beta sequences accurately predicted the HLA-A and HLA-B alleles for most subjects in the first cohort. Correlated functional status among segregating V segments might reflect linkage disequilibrium, but an unknown experimental factor could not be ruled out. The presence/absence analyses assumed that sequencing depth was roughly uniform across donors, and that assumption may not be true. In vitro tests confirmed that three of the cytomegalovirus-associated TCR beta chains recognize cytomegalovirus antigens. For the cohort, immune exposure information was limited to CMV serostatus. In a later analysis, TCR association rates were found to vary across HLA loci, with the most associated TCRs seen for DRB1 alleles and the fewest for HLA-C alleles. A later analysis found that most CMV-associated TCR beta chains appeared HLA-restricted, with HLA associations seemingly driven largely by CMV exposure. Broadly in line with IMGT annotations, most TCR beta V segments showed up in productive rearrangements about 87% or about 30% of the time in an earlier analysis of about 500 of the donors. While some public TCRs were present in many individuals, most TCR sequences turned up only very rarely across donors. Roughly 17 rarely observed V segments, including chromosome 9 orphons, were excluded from the earlier analysis of approximately 500 of the donors because counts were too low. Some IMGT-functional V segments, including TRBV6-2 and TRBV6-3, could not be told apart with the 87-base-pair reads, so those segments were excluded. In a later analysis, about 17,000 TCR beta sequences were associated with specific HLA alleles at a false discovery rate of 0.05. The authors suggested that the approach could potentially be generalized to other disease states and immunological phenotypes. The classifier was reported to diagnose cytomegalovirus status with high specificity and sensitivity in both the original cohort and the validation cohort. In the study, some 160 TCR beta chains were listed as associated with cytomegalovirus. In a later analysis, HLA-associated TCR beta chains showed more clonal expansion and lower generation probabilities than non-associated chains that were equally common. Because HLA typing was unavailable for some donors at each locus, only the typed subset was used in association tests. Assigning TCR associations to individual alleles was difficult when HLA alleles, especially DR and DQ, strongly co-occurred. The sequencing pipeline was judged likely to have produced a cluster of highly shared sequence variants as a technical artifact.

Taken from the germline V gene (reference sequence), the CDR1 and CDR2 loops are MNHEY and SMNVEV. V is reduced by 6 bases and J by 4 bases, leaving a spacing of 19 bases between them. The CDR3 runs 16 residues from the cysteine to the phenylalanine. This entry keeps only the CDR3 DNA: 48 bases, framed from base 1. In total, roughly 710 healthy bone marrow donors made up the cohort. At the time of sampling, every cohort member was nominally healthy, though immune exposures that went unrecorded were likely present. The donor was CMV seropositive and belonged to the group of 250 to 350 seropositive cohort members. A peripheral blood sample was provided by each donor, and peripheral blood mononuclear cells were used for TCR beta sequencing. Genomic DNA was extracted from the blood cell samples with the Qiagen DNeasy Blood Extraction Kit. To prepare the library, the immunoSEQ multiplex PCR assay was applied. For the multiplex PCR, a mixture combining 60 forward primers for TCR Vbeta segments and 13 reverse primers for TCR Jbeta segments was used. A multiplex PCR assay on genomic DNA amplified the CDR3 region of rearranged TCR beta genes. The Illumina HiSeq System was used to sequence the amplified TCR beta libraries as 87-base-pair reads. The paper's processing steps were these. Across the 500 to 700 repertoires, a later analysis counted 80 million or so unique TCR beta chains, roughly 11 million of which were shared by at least two donors. To remove PCR and sequencing errors, raw reads were error-corrected and collapsed into unique sequences using a nearest-neighbor algorithm that merged closely related sequences. To assign V, D and J gene segments, CDR3 sequences were aligned to IMGT reference sequences. Each retained sequence needed at least a six-nucleotide match to both a V gene segment and a J gene segment. Rearrangements were classified as productive when the CDR3 lacked stop codons and remained in frame with V and J, and all other rearrangements were classified as non-productive. CDR3 was defined according to IMGT convention as the region running from the second conserved V-encoded cysteine to the conserved J-encoded phenylalanine. The earlier analysis of some 540 of the donors excluded any sequence lacking an unambiguous match to a single V gene segment. An earlier analysis of some 610 of the donors called V segments functional above 56.7% productive rearrangements and segregating when the between-donor standard deviation exceeded 5%. A statistical classification framework was developed to diagnose cytomegalovirus status using the catalog of TCR beta chain sequences. In a later analysis, V and J genes were assigned by comparing TCR nucleotide sequences against IMGT/GENE-DB human TR gene sequences. A later analysis assigned CDR3 sequences and most-parsimonious VDJ recombination scenarios with the TCRdist pipeline. In a later analysis, each TCR beta chain was defined by its CDR3 amino acid sequence together with its V-gene family, and reads without a unique V-gene family were excluded. A later analysis removed several hundred highly shared, low-generation-probability nucleotide sequences to deal with suspected cross-contamination and a sequencing artifact. In a later analysis, a clonal expansion index was calculated for each public chain from normalized within-repertoire ranks of inferred template counts. In a later analysis, generation probabilities were computed using a VDJ recombination model fitted to out-of-frame rearrangements, and the results were checked against IGoR. Hypergeometric tests were used in a later analysis to score TCR-TCR, TCR-HLA and TCR-CMV co-occurrence, with a repertoire-size bias correction applied to the TCR pairs. False discovery rates were estimated in a later analysis by permuting HLA or CMV assignments 20 times. A later analysis grouped co-occurring TCRs with DBSCAN, adding TCRdist sequence similarity when clustering within HLA-allele-positive subsets. Repertoires with fewer than 30,000 or more than 120,000 public chains were left out of co-occurrence clustering, as were five repertoires with anomalous nucleotide sharing. Held by TCRdb, this immuneACCESS table contains in-frame sequences only and omits some clones. Under half of the omission traces to an unresolved V gene where checked; the cause of the rest is unknown. From that table come the V and J calls and clone size; the DNA was used to work out D and trimming. In this sample the table shows 99,000 or so clones, roughly 76% of which occur a single time. The top ten hold around 6.9% of the sample.

Regarding this clone: Its binding antigen is unknown. Base qualities are not provided; no much larger clone lies one nucleotide away.

Sequenced material: PBMCs. The receptor was derived from a man under 40 in good health and CMV-seropositive. The chain joins TRBV27 to TRBJ2-1; a tentative D match to TRBD1 spans 6 bases. Read as DNA, the sequence is TGTGCCAGCAGGTCCCTTGGACAGCCCTTTTACAATGAGCAGTTCTTC. Its protein reads: CASRSLGQPFYNEQFF.